A selection of T cell receptor beta chains follows, all from one sample in a study of cytomegalovirus exposure and HLA in healthy donors. TCRdb's table, derived via immunoSEQ multiplex PCR, lists solely in-frame clones and lacks some. This table holds about 130,000 clones, roughly two thirds found once. Sequenced sample: PBMCs. These TCRs come from a man aged 25-40 years in good health and CMV-seropositive. CDR3s include the opening cysteine and the closing phenylalanine or tryptophan. A D gene is named only where the DNA matches it firmly. Clone size is stated in some rows and not others, as once, few, many or a class when expanded.

D,J,V,size,CDR3,DNA
NA,TRBJ2-2,TRBV29-1,few,CSVDGKNTGELFF,TGCAGCGTTGATGGCAAAAACACCGGGGAGCTGTTTTTT
TRBD1,TRBJ1-1,TRBV19,NA,CASTGTGGYTEAFF,TGTGCCAGTACTGGGACAGGGGGCTACACTGAAGCTTTCTTT
TRBD2,TRBJ2-1,TRBV5-3,NA,CARSLLPRLAGDGGSYNEQFF,TGTGCCAGAAGCCTTCTACCTCGACTAGCGGGAGATGGGGGGTCCTACAATGAGCAGTTCTTC
NA,TRBJ2-7,TRBV7-8,NA,CASSFGGSYEQYF,TGTGCCAGCAGCTTCGGAGGGTCGTACGAGCAGTACTTC
NA,TRBJ2-5,TRBV15,NA,CATSRSEETQYF,TGTGCCACCAGCAGATCAGAAGAGACCCAGTACTTC
TRBD2,TRBJ2-7,TRBV6-5,NA,CASRRGSSYEQYF,TGTGCCAGCAGGCGCGGGAGCTCCTACGAGCAGTACTTC
NA,TRBJ2-4,TRBV15,few,CATSRGGQGEHIQYF,TGTGCCACCAGCAGAGGGGGGCAGGGCGAACACATTCAGTACTTC
NA,TRBJ2-7,TRBV6-6,NA,CASSYQKKSAYEQYF,TGTGCCAGCAGTTACCAAAAGAAGAGCGCCTACGAGCAGTACTTC
TRBD2,TRBJ2-7,TRBV14,NA,CASSRPGLPSYEQYF,TGTGCCAGCAGCCGGCCGGGACTACCCTCCTACGAGCAGTACTTC
TRBD2,TRBJ2-1,TRBV2,NA,CASSRIAGNHNEQFF,TGTGCCAGCTCCCGAATAGCGGGAAACCACAATGAGCAGTTCTTC
NA,TRBJ1-2,TRBV6-5,few,CASSYLGRAYGYTF,TGTGCCAGCAGTTATCTAGGGAGGGCCTATGGCTACACCTTC
TRBD2,TRBJ2-7,TRBV7-6,NA,CASSLGSGRVNEQYF,TGTGCCAGCAGCCTAGGTAGCGGGAGGGTCAACGAGCAGTACTTC
NA,TRBJ1-5,TRBV2,NA,CASTKNRERQPQHF,TGTGCCAGCACCAAGAACAGGGAGCGTCAGCCCCAGCATTTT
TRBD1,TRBJ1-1,TRBV5-4,few,CASSLGGGAGTRGAFF,TGTGCCAGCAGCTTGGGAGGCGGGGCCGGAACCAGGGGGGCTTTCTTT
NA,TRBJ1-2,TRBV2,NA,CASSEDRAPYNGYTF,TGTGCCAGCAGTGAAGACAGGGCTCCTTACAATGGCTACACCTTC
TRBD2,TRBJ2-5,TRBV7-9,NA,CASSLSWLAGDEQYF,TGTGCCAGCAGCTTAAGTTGGCTAGCGGGAGATGAGCAGTACTTC
NA,TRBJ1-5,TRBV7-9,NA,CASSLGVFQPQHF,TGTGCCAGCAGCTTAGGAGTTTTTCAGCCCCAGCATTTT